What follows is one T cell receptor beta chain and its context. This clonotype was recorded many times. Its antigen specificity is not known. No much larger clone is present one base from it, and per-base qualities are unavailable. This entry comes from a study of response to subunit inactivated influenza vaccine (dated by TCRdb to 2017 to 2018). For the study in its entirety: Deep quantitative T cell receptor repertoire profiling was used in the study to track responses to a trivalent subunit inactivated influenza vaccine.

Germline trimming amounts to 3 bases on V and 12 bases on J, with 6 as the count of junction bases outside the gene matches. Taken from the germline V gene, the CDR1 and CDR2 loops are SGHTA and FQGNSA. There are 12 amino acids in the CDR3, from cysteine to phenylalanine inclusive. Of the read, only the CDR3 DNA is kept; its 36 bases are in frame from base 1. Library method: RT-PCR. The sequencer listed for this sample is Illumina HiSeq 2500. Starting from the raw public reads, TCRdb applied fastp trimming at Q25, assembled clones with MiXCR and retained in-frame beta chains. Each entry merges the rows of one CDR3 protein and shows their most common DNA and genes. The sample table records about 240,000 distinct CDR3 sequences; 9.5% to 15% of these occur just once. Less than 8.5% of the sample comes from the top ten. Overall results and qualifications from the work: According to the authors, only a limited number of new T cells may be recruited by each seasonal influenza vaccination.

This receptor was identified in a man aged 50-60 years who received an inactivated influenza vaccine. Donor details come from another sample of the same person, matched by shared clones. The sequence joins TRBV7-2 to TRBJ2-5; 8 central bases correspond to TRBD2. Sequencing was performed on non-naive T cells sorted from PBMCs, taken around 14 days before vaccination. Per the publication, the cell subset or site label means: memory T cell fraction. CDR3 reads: CASSLREATKYF. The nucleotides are TGTGCCAGCAGCTTGCGGGAGGCTACAAAGTACTTC.